This is a list of T cell receptor beta chains from one sample in a study of T cells after yellow fever vaccination. TCRdb re-called the 5' RACE reads with MiXCR, one entry per CDR3 protein. This sample has a few hundred thousand distinct CDR3 sequences, with about 7.1% found just once. This material consisted of CD4+ T cells sorted from PBMCs, taken 15 days after the yellow fever booster vaccination. The source is a man under 40 who received the YFV17D yellow fever vaccine. Each CDR3 is given with its conserved first and last residue. A D gene is named only where the DNA matches it firmly. Rows give clone size only sometimes, using once, few, many, or a class for an expanded clone.

size: few; J: TRBJ2-2; D: NA; V: TRBV5-5; DNA: TGTGCCAGCAGCCTCGGCCTCCCCGGCTCCGGGGAGCTGTTTTTT; CDR3: CASSLGLPGSGELFF
size: NA; J: TRBJ2-1; D: NA; V: TRBV9; DNA: TGTGCCAGCAGCGTAGTTCCTAGCGCTACCTACAATGAGCAGTTCTTC; CDR3: CASSVVPSATYNEQFF
size: few; J: TRBJ2-3; D: TRBD2; V: TRBV2; DNA: TGTGCCAGCAGTACTAGCGGGAGCGGCCGGAGGTTAGATACGCAGTATTTT; CDR3: CASSTSGSGRRLDTQYF
size: many; J: TRBJ2-7; D: NA; V: TRBV7-2; DNA: TGTGCCAGCAGCTTATGGCAGGGCTTAATCGAGCAGTACTTC; CDR3: CASSLWQGLIEQYF
size: many; J: TRBJ1-1; D: NA; V: TRBV7-2; DNA: TGTGCCAGCAGCCCACTCGCCGTCATGAACACTGAAGCTTTCTTT; CDR3: CASSPLAVMNTEAFF
size: few; J: TRBJ1-2; D: TRBD1; V: TRBV12-3/TRBV12-4; DNA: TGTGCCAGCACCACCCAGCCGACAGGGATGGGCACTTATGGCTACACCTTC; CDR3: CASTTQPTGMGTYGYTF
size: many; J: TRBJ2-7; D: NA; V: TRBV20-1; DNA: TGCAGTGCTGGTGACTACCGCGGCTACGAGCAGTACTTC; CDR3: CSAGDYRGYEQYF
size: many; J: TRBJ2-1; D: NA; V: TRBV2; DNA: TGTGCCAGCCCCACGGGCTTGTGGTTCCCCTACAATGAGCAGTTCTTC; CDR3: CASPTGLWFPYNEQFF
size: many; J: TRBJ2-5; D: NA; V: TRBV27; DNA: TGTGCCAGCAGTTTAGCGGGTTCCCAAGAGACCCAGTACTTC; CDR3: CASSLAGSQETQYF
size: many; J: TRBJ1-2; D: NA; V: TRBV28; DNA: TGTGCCAGCAGTTTAGATTCGCGGGGCTACACCTTC; CDR3: CASSLDSRGYTF
size: NA; J: TRBJ2-3; D: NA; V: TRBV30; DNA: TGTGCCTGGAGTTTCTCAGCAGATACGCAGTATTTT; CDR3: CAWSFSADTQYF
size: many; J: TRBJ2-7; D: NA; V: TRBV5-5; DNA: TGTGCCAGCAGCTTGTCGGGCGGCTCCTACGAGCAGTACTTC; CDR3: CASSLSGGSYEQYF
size: few; J: TRBJ2-1; D: TRBD2; V: TRBV25-1; DNA: TGTGCCAGTCGACTAGCGGGAGCCACTTACTTC; CDR3: CASRLAGATYF
size: NA; J: TRBJ1-6; D: TRBD1; V: TRBV7-9; DNA: TGTGCCAGCACCGGGACAGGGGAAGGTTCACCCCTCCACTTT; CDR3: CASTGTGEGSPLHF